The 12 T cell receptor beta chains presented below share a single source sample, sequenced in a study of OX40 agonist ivuxolimab in advanced cancers. The method was immunoSEQ multiplex PCR; TCRdb's version includes in-frame clones alone and lacks a portion of them. Among 45,000 to 70,000 clones listed, 86% were seen once. Sequenced material: CD4+ or CD8+ T cells sorted from blood, taken in a trial of the OX40 agonist ivuxolimab. The receptors were gathered from an adult with an advanced solid tumor such as melanoma, head and neck, liver or kidney cancer.

The V call is TRBV10-2, the J call TRBJ1-1; D perhaps matches TRBD1 (6 bases). CDR3 size: 14 residues. Trimming took 1 base from V and 1 from J, leaving 7 bases between them. Germline V CDR1 and CDR2: WSHSY, SAAADI. The CDR3 region has the DNA TGCGCCAGCAGTGAGTTGGGACAGAACACTGAAGCTTTCTTT. Translating it yields CASSELGQNTEAFF.

V is TRBV19 and J is TRBJ1-2; 9 nucleotides align to TRBD1. With 3 bases clipped from V and 5 bases from J, the junction kept 4 bases outside the gene matches. CDR3 length equals 14 residues. CDR1 is LNHDA and CDR2 is SQIVND in the germline V gene (reference sequence). CDR3 sequence: CASSIGGTGYGYTF. The CDR3 bases are TGTGCCAGTAGTATTGGTGGGACAGGGTATGGCTACACCTTC.

Concerning this clone: The sample contains more than one DNA sequence encoding this CDR3. CDR3 sequence: CASSVDRGNQPQHF. For the CDR3, the DNA is TGTGCCAGTAGTGTTGACAGGGGGAATCAGCCCCAGCATTTT. This chain links TRBV19 with TRBJ1-5, with 9 bases that match TRBD1. Unmatched junction bases numbered 3, after V lost 5 bases and J lost 4 bases. Germline assignment: CDR1 LNHDA and CDR2 SQIVND (reference sequence). This CDR3 contains 14 residues. Supplemented by reference TRBV19 and TRBJ1-5, the full variable domain reads DGGITQSPKYLFRKEGQNVTLSCEQNLNHDAMYWYRQDPGQGLRLIYYSQIVNDFQKGDIAEGYSVSREKKESFPLTVTSAQKNPTAFYLCASSVDRGNQPQHFGDGTRLSIL.

The chain joins TRBV11-2 to TRBJ2-6, with D unresolved. Trimming stripped 4 bases from V and 4 bases from J, with 11 bases between. Germline assignment: CDR1 SGHAT and CDR2 FQNNGV. The length of the CDR3 is 15 residues. The CDR3: CASSSSIWGANVLTF. CDR3 DNA: TGTGCCAGCAGCTCAAGTATCTGGGGGGCCAACGTCCTGACTTTC.

The chain uses TRBV7-9 and TRBJ2-3, with D possibly TRBD2 on 6 matching bases. Germline values: CDR1 SEHNR, CDR2 FQNEAQ (reference sequence). Trimming removed 4 bases from V and 1 base from J, with 15 bases in between. The CDR3 has 16 amino acids. CDR3 loop: CASSSWGEDGTDTQYF. The DNA of the CDR3 is TGTGCCAGCAGCTCTTGGGGGGAGGATGGCACAGATACGCAGTATTTT.

This CDR3 is CASSDDIQPQHF. Here the CDR3 DNA reads TGTGCCAGCAGTGACGACATTCAGCCCCAGCATTTT. The chain carries TRBV25-1 and TRBJ1-5, with D hard to call. V lost 3 bases and J lost 6, with 6 bases in between. Germline CDR1 and CDR2: MGHDK and SYGVNS. The CDR3 has 12 amino acids.

The chain links TRBV5-4 to TRBJ2-3, with TRBD2 matching over 7 bases. The junction had 5 bases not matched to a gene; V was cut back by 1 base and J by 0 bases. CDR1 is SGHNT and CDR2 is YYREEE in the germline V gene (reference sequence). This CDR3 contains 16 residues. CDR3 in DNA: TGTGCCAGCAGCTTGAGGGCGGGGGTCAGCACAGATACGCAGTATTTT. It translates to CASSLRAGVSTDTQYF. Filled out from reference TRBV5-4 and TRBJ2-3, the complete variable domain reads ETGVTQSPTHLIKTRGQQVTLRCSSQSGHNTVSWYQQALGQGPQFIFQYYREEENGRGNFPPRFSGLQFPNYSSELNVNALELDDSALYLCASSLRAGVSTDTQYFGPGTRLTVL.

The chain is built from TRBV19 and TRBJ2-1; TRBD2 agrees at 9 bases. The CDR3 has 15 residues. Per the germline V gene, CDR1 is LNHDA and CDR2 is SQIVND (reference sequence). With 10 bases clipped from V and 10 bases from J, the junction kept 17 bases outside the gene matches. The CDR3 DNA sequence: TGTGCCACCTCGTCGGTTGGCGGGGGGGCGGGGGAGCAGTTCTTC. It is translated as CATSSVGGGAGEQFF.

The chain has TRBV19 and TRBJ2-1; D possibly corresponds to TRBD1 (5 bases). The CDR3 loop spans 13 amino acids. Germline CDR1 reads LNHDA; CDR2 reads SQIVND (reference sequence). The V and J ends lost 4 bases and 6 bases respectively, with 10 bases between them. The CDR3 here is CASSRQGGNEQFF. The CDR3 DNA reads as TGTGCCAGTAGTAGGCAGGGTGGCAATGAGCAGTTCTTC.

V gene TRBV15 combines with J gene TRBJ2-7, with 7 bases matching TRBD1. Germline trimming cut 2 bases from V and 3 bases from J; bases unmatched to any gene: 1. Germline lookup yields CDR1 LNHNV and CDR2 YYDKDF (reference sequence). CDR3 length: 13 residues. Here the CDR3 DNA reads TGTGCCACCAGCAGAACAGGGGTCTACGAGCAGTACTTC. It specifies CATSRTGVYEQYF. The complete variable domain, with remaining parts taken from reference TRBV15 and TRBJ2-7, reads DAMVIQNPRYQVTQFGKPVTLSCSQTLNHNVMYWYQQKSSQAPKLLFHYYDKDFNNEADTPDNFQSRRPNTSFCFLDIRSPGLGDTAMYLCATSRTGVYEQYFGPGTRLTVT.

This rearrangement joins TRBV7-9 to TRBJ2-7; D not certain. Trimming shortened V by 1 base and J by 4 bases, and 8 bases separated the two germline ends. This CDR3 contains 13 residues. Germline lookup yields CDR1 SEHNR and CDR2 FQNEAQ (reference sequence). This CDR3 reads CASSLGYIYEQYF. The CDR3 nucleotides are TGTGCCAGCAGCTTAGGATATATATACGAGCAGTACTTC. The variable domain in full, with the rest retrieved from reference TRBV7-9 and TRBJ2-7, is DTGVSQNPRHKITKRGQNVTFRCDPISEHNRLYWYRQTLGQGPEFLTYFQNEAQLEKSRLLSDRFSAERPKGSFSTLEIQRTEQGDSAMYLCASSLGYIYEQYFGPGTRLTVT.

This clone has just one count. V usage is TRBV7-6 and J usage is TRBJ2-7; the match to TRBD1 covers 8 bases. The CDR3 is 13 residues long. The germline CDR1 and CDR2 sequences are SGHVS and FNYEAQ. With 5 bases clipped from V and 3 bases from J, the junction kept 3 bases outside the gene matches. CDR3 nucleotides: TGTGCCAGCAGCATACAGGGGGGCTACGAGCAGTACTTC. Amino acid sequence: CASSIQGGYEQYF.